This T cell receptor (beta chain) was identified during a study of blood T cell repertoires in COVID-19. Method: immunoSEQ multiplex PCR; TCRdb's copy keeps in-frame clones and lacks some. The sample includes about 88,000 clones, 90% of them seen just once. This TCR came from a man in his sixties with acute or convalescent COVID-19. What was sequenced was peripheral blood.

CDR3 in DNA: TGTGCCAGCAGCCAATCATCTGAAGCTTTCTTT. Its protein is CASSQSSEAFF. The chain uses TRBV3-1 (or the pseudogene TRBV3-2) and TRBJ1-1; D remains ambiguous. V shed 2 bases and J shed 6 bases, with 4 bases lying between them. The germline CDR1 and CDR2 sequences are LGHDT and YNNKEL (reference sequence). The CDR3 totals 11 residues.